The present T cell receptor (beta chain) was sequenced within a study of sequential checkpoint blockade in melanoma. In the study overall: Both treatment sequences were followed by maintenance nivolumab. After nivolumab or ipilimumab alone, around 20 patients had week-13 rebiopsies. Study-level findings and limits: In arm A, pretreatment tumor clonality was associated with response. Rising tumor T-cell fraction and clonality meant about 30 times likelier benefit.

This clone is classed as large. Its specificity is not known. The sample's treatment: randomized to nivolumab then ipilimumab (arm A) or the reverse (arm B). The method was immunoSEQ multiplex PCR; TCRdb's version includes in-frame clones alone and lacks a portion of them. The data show under 550 clones, about 25% seen once. The CDR3 loop spans 15 amino acids. Germline-derived CDR1 and CDR2 are SGHNT and YENEEA. The V segment lost 1 base and the J segment 5 bases; nucleotides outside the gene matches: 5. The specimen comprised tumor tissue (inferred from file names), sampled from a patient given nivolumab and ipilimumab in sequence. J is TRBJ2-1 and V is TRBV11-3, with TRBD2 matching 7 bases. This sequence originates from a human donor with melanoma. CDR3 residues: CASSLGGTTDNEQFF. The CDR3 DNA reads as TGTGCCAGCAGCTTAGGGGGGACTACCGACAATGAGCAGTTCTTC.